This T cell receptor beta chain was identified during a study of blood T cell repertoires in COVID-19. The wider study: Samples taken during acute and convalescent COVID-19 were collected in the United States, Italy and Spain. PBMCs, B-cell-depleted T cells, or T cells provided the cDNA or gDNA that made up the material.

How the authors handled the data: Reference gene primer amplification gave nucleated cell count estimates. Profiled with immunoSEQ multiplex PCR; TCRdb holds only in-frame clones, not every one. The V and J calls and the clone size are those of that table, but D and trimming were determined from the DNA. Seen here are about 380,000 clones, roughly 85% observed once, and the top ten hold 3.6%. The CDR3 extends over 16 amino acids. Unmatched junction bases numbered 8, after V lost 4 bases and J lost 4 bases. Germline CDR1 reads SGHRS; CDR2 reads YFSETQ. This sequence was found in a young woman with acute or convalescent COVID-19. V usage is TRBV5-1 and J usage is TRBJ2-1; 10 bases are a match to TRBD1. Input material: peripheral blood. CDR3 DNA sequence: TGCGCCAGCAGCCCCCGAGGACAGGGGGTGTACAATGAGCAGTTCTTC. It is translated as CASSPRGQGVYNEQFF.